Given below is one T cell receptor (beta chain) in context. What antigen it recognizes has not been identified. No base qualities exist here, and no much larger clone lies one base off it. Trimming removed 6 bases from V and 3 bases from J, leaving 5 bases between the germline ends. Looking up the germline V gene yields CDR1 SQVTM and CDR2 ANQGSEA. Spanning cysteine to phenylalanine, the CDR3 consists of 11 amino acids. The kept DNA is CDR3 alone, 33 bases in frame from the first base. Peripheral blood CD8+ and CD4+ T cells from healthy donors, Susac syndrome patients and multiple sclerosis patients were profiled by high-throughput TCR beta sequencing. The multiple sclerosis controls were treatment-naive patients whose relapsing-remitting disease, either stable or active, fulfilled the revised McDonald criteria. Bulk CD8+ and CD4+ T cells were purified by magnetic negative isolation, while CD8+ TEMRA cells were enriched using FACS. Blood was collected in EDTA tubes and processed within 24 hours, with PBMCs isolated through density gradient centrifugation. PBMCs destined for TCR sequencing were cryopreserved in liquid nitrogen and later thawed in a 37 °C water bath. The sorted or isolated CD4+, CD8+ and CD8+ TEMRA cells reached a purity of at least 90%.

RNA was extracted using the RNeasy kit, and about 0.45 to 1 microgram was reverse transcribed with random hexamers. The immunoSEQ multiplex PCR assay, covering 54 Vbeta and 13 Jbeta segments, was used to amplify TCR beta CDR3 regions. To correct PCR amplification bias, a synthetic template baseline was used for both primer optimization and computational correction. Per the authors' processing: Reads were annotated to V, D and J genes per IMGT and analyzed with immunoSEQ Analyzer, keeping only productive sequences. To calculate clonality, Shannon entropy was normalized by log2 of the number of productive unique sequences and then subtracted from one. Public and private clones were assessed among the 100 most prevalent clones of each patient and control. Clones were defined as Susac-specific when absent from the healthy and MS cohorts, from fewer than 1,200 published viral clones and from other ImmuneACCESS disease sequences. The public reads were reprocessed in TCRdb via fastp at Q25 and MiXCR, keeping in-frame beta chains. Duplicate CDR3 protein sequences are folded into a single record with the most common DNA and genes. In this record, the V and J calls reflect TCRdb's handling and not the investigators' own analysis. The sample table records about 300,000 distinct CDR3 sequences; about 92% of these occur just once. The ten largest make up around 0.07% of the sample.

The data were obtained in a study of CD8 T cells in Susac syndrome (dated by TCRdb to between 2018 and 2021). As for the study more broadly: Repertoire sequencing was used to test whether CD8+ T cell activation and differentiation in Susac syndrome was antigen driven. Findings and caveats that apply to the study as a whole: The number of individuals in the TCR sequencing and HLA analysis was acknowledged as relatively small.

The receptor was isolated from a human donor with multiple sclerosis. The V gene is TRBV29-1 and the J gene is TRBJ2-2, with an unclear D gene assignment. The specimen sequenced was CD4+ T cells from PBMCs. The CDR3 region has the sequence CSVRDTGELFF. The nucleotides are TGCAGCGTCCGGGACACCGGGGAGCTGTTTTTT.